This TCR beta chain stems from a study of blood T cell repertoires in COVID-19. Study-wide context: The United States, Italy and Spain supplied acute and convalescent COVID-19 samples. T cells, B-cell-depleted T cells, or PBMCs provided the cDNA or gDNA that served as material.

The germline gives CDR1 LNHNV, CDR2 YYDKDF (reference sequence). The CDR3 sequence is 16 residues long. V lost 1 base and J lost 4, with 13 bases in between. Original handling: Estimation of nucleated cell counts relied on the amplification of reference gene primers. Some clones are missing from TCRdb's copy, which holds only in-frame ones; the method was immunoSEQ multiplex PCR. D and trimming were read from the DNA, whereas the V and J calls and clone size are those reported in that table. The table lists 75,000 to 100,000 clones, around 87% of them singletons. The rearrangement links TRBV15 to TRBJ2-2; D is possibly TRBD2 (6 bases). This receptor was obtained from a human donor with acute or convalescent COVID-19. The donor label of this sample is uncertain. Sequencing was performed on peripheral blood. The CDR3 DNA sequence: TGTGCCACCAGCAGAGTTACGGGCGGGGCCACCGGGGAGCTGTTTTTT. It encodes CATSRVTGGATGELFF.